This TCR beta chain comes out of a study of blood T cells in healthy people across ages. The V end was cut by 3 bases, the J end by 0 bases, with 15 bases between. Germline CDR1 reads MDHEN; CDR2 reads SYDVKM. The CDR3 length is 16 residues. As concerns this clonotype: The antigen is not known.

A J-beta primer mix and a sample-barcoded 5' primer were used in a second PCR of roughly 7 to 12 cycles. A template-switch adaptor with 12 random nucleotides tagged each cDNA molecule. Each CDR3 protein gets one entry after TCRdb re-called the 5' RACE reads with MiXCR. This sample carries approximately 1.5 million distinct CDR3 sequences, around 35% of them seen once, and the ten largest clones take around 11%. Overall study findings and caveats: Bulk PBMC profiling left naive and antigen-experienced comparisons inconclusive.

Samples each had at least 5.5 micrograms of total RNA extracted. The J gene is TRBJ2-7, the V gene TRBV28; D is perhaps TRBD2 (7 bases). Sequenced input: blood. This TCR derives from a woman younger than 45 in good health. The CDR3 sequence is CASSFAGAFLSYEQYF. The CDR3 DNA sequence: TGTGCCAGCAGTTTTGCGGGGGCCTTTCTCTCCTACGAGCAGTACTTC.